Presented here are 26 T cell receptor beta chains from one specimen sequenced in a study of identical twins. TCRdb fed the 5' RACE reads into MiXCR, producing one record per CDR3 protein. The sample consists of around 550,000 distinct CDR3 sequences, about 15% of them appearing once. This same sample was also part of a study on yellow fever vaccine responses in identical twins.

What was sequenced was CD4+ T cells sorted from blood. The source is a woman between 18 and 29 years old in good health.

This clonotype was found many times. The rearrangement uses TRBV7-8 and TRBJ2-1; unclear D gene. The V gene's germline CDR1 is SGHVS and CDR2 FQNEAQ. The germline V and J ends were trimmed by 2 bases and 5 bases, with 13 bases remaining between them. This CDR3 comprises 15 residues. CDR3 nucleotides: TGTGCCAGCAGCTTATCGGGCGGTACAAACAATGAGCAGTTCTTC. Its translation is CASSLSGGTNNEQFF.

This clonotype was picked up many times. V and J are TRBV7-3 and TRBJ2-1; 7 bases are a match to TRBD1. After removal of 5 bases from V and 5 bases from J, the junction contained 3 bases not matched to a gene. CDR3 length equals 13 residues. Germline V gene sequence: CDR1 SGHTA, CDR2 FQGTGA. The CDR3 DNA reads as TGTGCCAGCAGCATTGACAGGGACAATGAGCAGTTCTTC. Protein: CASSIDRDNEQFF.

This clonotype appeared a few times. J is TRBJ1-1 and V is TRBV20-1, with no clear D. The length of the CDR3 is 17 residues. Germline V gives CDR1 DFQATT, CDR2 SNEGSKA (reference sequence). V was shortened by 0 bases and J by 4 bases, with 21 bases between the two germline ends. CDR3 nucleotides: TGCAGTGCTAGAGATCTTTTAGGTCGCCCCGCAGGCACTGAAGCTTTCTTT. Translated: CSARDLLGRPAGTEAFF.

This clonotype was observed a handful of times. The chain uses TRBV3-1 and TRBJ2-1; no firm D call. With 1 base removed from V and 6 bases from J, the gap between germline ends came to 10 bases. This CDR3 is 14 amino acids long. Germline V gene data show CDR1 as LGHDT and CDR2 as YNNKEL (reference sequence). The CDR3 nucleotides read TGTGCCAGCAGCCAAGGACTCTACGGCAATGAGCAGTTCTTC. Its protein product is CASSQGLYGNEQFF.

The chain couples TRBV6-1 to TRBJ2-7; no firm D call. The CDR3 has 16 amino acids. V lost 6 bases to trimming and J lost 1 base, with 19 bases between them. Germline loops: CDR1 MNHNS, CDR2 SASEGT. CDR3 sequence reads: CASSPLRTTLSYEQYF. The CDR3 bases are TGTGCCAGCAGCCCCCTAAGGACCACATTGTCCTACGAGCAGTACTTC.

This clonotype has just a few counts. The chain employs TRBV28 and TRBJ1-2; 9 bases fit TRBD1. V dropped 6 bases and J dropped 3; count of bases not matched to a gene: 11. The CDR3 contains 16 residues. Germline assignment: CDR1 MDHEN and CDR2 SYDVKM. The CDR3 nucleotides are TGTGCCAGCAGGGCCAACCTGGGACAGGGCGACTATGGCTACACCTTC. Amino acid sequence: CASRANLGQGDYGYTF.

The J gene is TRBJ2-5, the V gene TRBV28; 7 nucleotides align to TRBD1. V shed 9 bases and J 4 bases; nucleotides not matched to a gene: 8. Germline CDR1 and CDR2: MDHEN and SYDVKM. This CDR3 has 13 amino acids. CDR3 in amino acids: CASLGQWGETQYF. The CDR3 region has the DNA TGTGCCAGTCTGGGACAGTGGGGAGAGACCCAGTACTTC.

The chain carries TRBV10-2 and TRBJ2-5, with TRBD1 matching over 8 bases. Germline trimming cut 2 bases from V and 1 base from J; bases unmatched to any gene: 3. CDR3 length equals 15 residues. The germline V gene encodes CDR1 WSHSY and CDR2 SAAADI. Here the CDR3 DNA reads TGCGCCAGCAGTGAGGACAGGGGACCCCAAGAGACCCAGTACTTC. This translates into CASSEDRGPQETQYF.

The chain joins TRBV7-6 to TRBJ2-1; possibly TRBD1 for D (7 bases). Germline V gives CDR1 SGHVS, CDR2 FNYEAQ. The CDR3 extends over 18 amino acids. Trimming shortened V by 4 bases and J by 4 bases, and 23 bases separated the two germline ends. CDR3 in amino acids: CASSSNARGDIAYNEQFF. CDR3 sequence (DNA): TGTGCCAGCAGCTCGAATGCCAGGGGGGACATCGCTTACAATGAGCAGTTCTTC.

The chain links TRBV14 to TRBJ2-1; 7 positions agree with TRBD2. V was clipped by 3 bases and J by 2 bases; unmatched bases: 7. In germline, CDR1 is SGHDN, CDR2 FVKESK. The CDR3 totals 16 residues. The chain's CDR3 is CASSHLSGNPYNEQFF. The CDR3 DNA follows: TGTGCCAGCAGCCATTTAAGCGGGAACCCCTACAATGAGCAGTTCTTC.

V usage is TRBV12-3 or TRBV12-4 and J usage is TRBJ2-2; TRBD1 is a possible D gene (6 bases). The ends were cut back, 6 bases at V and 3 bases at J, with 8 bases in the middle. The length of the CDR3 is 13 residues. The CDR3 loop is CASRGTYTGELFF. The DNA for the CDR3 is TGTGCCAGCAGGGGGACATACACCGGGGAGCTGTTTTTT.

This clonotype was detected only a few times. This chain uses TRBV20-1 with TRBJ1-2; 8 bases match TRBD1. Per the germline V gene, CDR1 is DFQATT and CDR2 is SNEGSKA (reference sequence). J was trimmed by 0 bases and V by 5 bases; bases with no gene match: 2. The CDR3 is 13 amino acids. The CDR3 spells CSAATGANYGYTF. The CDR3, as DNA: TGCAGTGCTGCGACAGGGGCTAACTATGGCTACACCTTC.

This clonotype has more than one count but fewer than ten. The chain combines TRBV24-1 with TRBJ1-2; D may be TRBD1 (6 bases). CDR1 and CDR2 (germline): KGHDR, SFDVKD. Trimming took 4 bases from V and 1 from J, leaving 15 bases between them. The CDR3 loop spans 16 amino acids. This chain's CDR3 is CATSEIGGAINYGYTF. DNA for the CDR3: TGTGCCACCAGTGAGATTGGGGGCGCGATTAACTATGGCTACACCTTC.

This clonotype was seen a few times. The chain uses TRBV6-5 and TRBJ2-3, with 7 nucleotides matching TRBD1. V was pared by 0 bases and J by 3 bases, with 6 bases of the junction left unmatched. The CDR3 has 16 residues. Looked up from germline, CDR1 is MNHEY and CDR2 is SVGAGI. The CDR3 reads CASSYSTGVVTDTQYF. CDR3 sequence (DNA): TGTGCCAGCAGTTACTCTACAGGGGTGGTGACAGATACGCAGTATTTT.

The genes are TRBV11-2 and TRBJ2-5, with 7 nucleotides matching TRBD2. The CDR3 covers 16 residues. Per the germline V gene, CDR1 is SGHAT and CDR2 is FQNNGV. V shed 5 bases and J 5 bases; nucleotides not matched to a gene: 14. The CDR3 region is CASSARLAAFVETQYF. CDR3 coding DNA: TGTGCCAGCAGCGCCCGACTAGCCGCCTTTGTGGAGACCCAGTACTTC. The variable domain in full, completed from reference TRBV11-2 and TRBJ2-5, reads EAGVAQSPRYKIIEKRQSVAFWCNPISGHATLYWYQQILGQGPKLLIQFQNNGVVDDSQLPKDRFSAERLKGVDSTLKIQPAKLEDSAVYLCASSARLAAFVETQYFGPGTRLLVL.

The CDR3 DNA follows: TGCGCCAGCAGCTTGGGGGGCGGGAACACAGCCTACGAGCAGTACTTC. Translation gives CASSLGGGNTAYEQYF. The rearrangement uses TRBV5-1 and TRBJ2-7; D perhaps matches TRBD2 (6 bases). Trimming cost V 0 bases and J 2 bases, with 15 bases left between them. From germline, CDR1 is SGHRS and CDR2 YFSETQ. This CDR3 region has 16 residues.

In its sample, this clonotype was seen a few times. The gene calls are TRBV5-1 and TRBJ2-7, with 8 bases matching TRBD1. Germline V gene sequence: CDR1 SGHRS, CDR2 YFSETQ. Germline trimming cut 5 bases from V and 1 base from J; bases unmatched to any gene: 2. This CDR3 region has 13 residues. The CDR3 loop reads CASRGDRSYEQYF. The CDR3 DNA sequence: TGCGCCAGCAGAGGGGACAGGTCCTACGAGCAGTACTTC.

This clonotype came up many times. The V and J genes are TRBV24-1 and TRBJ2-3, with D possibly TRBD2 on 5 matching bases. The CDR3 extends over 12 amino acids. V was pared by 10 bases and J by 1 base, with 8 bases between. Germline CDR1 KGHDR, CDR2 SFDVKD. The CDR3 bases are TGTGCCACTAGCGAAGGCACAGATACGCAGTATTTT. Protein sequence: CATSEGTDTQYF.

The chain carries TRBV18 and TRBJ2-1; possibly TRBD2 for D (5 bases). CDR1 is KGHSH, CDR2 LQKENI, per germline. This CDR3 is built from 16 residues. Trimming removed 2 bases from V and 4 bases from J, with 15 bases in between. CDR3 region: CASSPVRTGIYNEQFF. As DNA, the CDR3 is TGTGCCAGCTCACCAGTACGGACTGGAATATACAATGAGCAGTTCTTC.

This clonotype was observed a handful of times. The CDR3 nucleotides are TGTGCCAGCAGTGAAGCGCGGCGGGCAGATACGCAGTATTTT. It is translated as CASSEARRADTQYF. The genes are TRBV2 and TRBJ2-3, with D perhaps TRBD2 (5 bases). Trimming cost V 0 bases and J 4 bases, with 8 bases left between them. The CDR3 is 14 residues long. Looked up from germline, CDR1 is SNHLY and CDR2 is FYNNEI.

This sequence joins TRBV3-1 and TRBJ2-1, with TRBD2 matching 8 bases. The CDR3 is made up of 15 amino acids. CDR1 and CDR2 (germline): LGHDT, YNNKEL (reference sequence). V lost 4 bases to trimming and J lost 8 bases; unmatched junction nucleotides: 10. The CDR3 spells CASSPMYGGAYEQFF. CDR3 nucleotides: TGTGCCAGCAGCCCCATGTACGGGGGGGCCTATGAGCAGTTCTTC.

This chain uses TRBV20-1 with TRBJ2-5; a weak D match, TRBD2 (6 bases). The CDR3 length is 15 residues. Germline lookup yields CDR1 DFQATT and CDR2 SNEGSKA (reference sequence). In nucleotides, the CDR3 is TGCAGATGTAGAAATACGACTAGTCCTCAAGAGACCCAGTACTTC. Residues: CRCRNTTSPQETQYF.

This clonotype has only a few counts. CDR3 in DNA: TGTGCCACCAGTGATTTCCCGAATGAGCAGTTCTTC. This codes for CATSDFPNEQFF. The J gene is TRBJ2-1, the V gene TRBV24-1; D is unresolved. The ends were cut back, 1 base at V and 7 bases at J, with 4 bases in the middle. The CDR3 runs to 12 residues. Germline lookup yields CDR1 KGHDR and CDR2 SFDVKD.

V gene TRBV7-8 combines with J gene TRBJ2-7; TRBD2 matches at 7 bases. Germline CDR1 and CDR2: SGHVS and FQNEAQ. This CDR3 has 14 residues. The J segment lost 6 bases and the V segment lost 3 bases, leaving 8 bases of the junction unmatched. The CDR3 nucleotides read TGTGCCAGCAGCTTTCAGCGGGGAGGGAGCGAGCAGTACTTC. The encoded protein is CASSFQRGGSEQYF.

In its sample, this clonotype was seen a few times. The rearrangement links TRBV18 to TRBJ2-2; no reliable D call. CDR3 length equals 12 residues. Germline V CDR1 and CDR2: KGHSH, LQKENI. Trimming removed 1 base at V and 6 bases at J, with 3 bases between. The DNA of the CDR3 is TGTGCCAGCTCACCACTGTCCGGGGAGCTGTTTTTT. Protein sequence: CASSPLSGELFF.

This clonotype has only a few counts. This chain uses TRBV5-1 with TRBJ2-3; maybe TRBD2 (6 bases). Trimming took 4 bases from V and 0 from J, leaving 9 bases between them. The germline V gene encodes CDR1 SGHRS and CDR2 YFSETQ. The CDR3 covers 14 residues. For the CDR3, the DNA is TGCGCCAGCAGCATCAGCGGGAGCACAGATACGCAGTATTTT. Its translation: CASSISGSTDTQYF. Combining the CDR3 with reference TRBV5-1 and TRBJ2-3 gives the whole variable domain KAGVTQTPRYLIKTRGQQVTLSCSPISGHRSVSWYQQTPGQGLQFLFEYFSETQRNKGNFPGRFSGRQFSNSRSEMNVSTLELGDSALYLCASSISGSTDTQYFGPGTRLTVL.